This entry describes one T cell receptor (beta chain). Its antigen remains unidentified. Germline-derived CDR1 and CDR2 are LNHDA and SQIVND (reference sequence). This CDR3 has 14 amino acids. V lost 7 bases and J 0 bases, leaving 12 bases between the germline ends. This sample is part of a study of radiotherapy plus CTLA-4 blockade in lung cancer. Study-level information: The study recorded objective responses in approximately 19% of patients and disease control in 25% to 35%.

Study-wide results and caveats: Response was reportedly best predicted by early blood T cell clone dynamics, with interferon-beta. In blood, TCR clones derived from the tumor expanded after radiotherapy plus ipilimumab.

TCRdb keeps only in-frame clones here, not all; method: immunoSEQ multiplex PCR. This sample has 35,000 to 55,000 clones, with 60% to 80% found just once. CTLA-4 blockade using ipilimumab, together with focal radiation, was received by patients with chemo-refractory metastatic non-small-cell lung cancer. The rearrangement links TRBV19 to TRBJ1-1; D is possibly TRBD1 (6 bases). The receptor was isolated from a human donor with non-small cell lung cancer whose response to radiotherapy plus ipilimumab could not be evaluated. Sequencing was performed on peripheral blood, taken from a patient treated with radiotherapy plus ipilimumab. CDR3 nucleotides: TGTGCCAGTACCCTGGGGGGGCTGAACACTGAAGCTTTCTTT. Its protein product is CASTLGGLNTEAFF. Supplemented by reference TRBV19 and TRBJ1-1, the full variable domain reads DGGITQSPKYLFRKEGQNVTLSCEQNLNHDAMYWYRQDPGQGLRLIYYSQIVNDFQKGDIAEGYSVSREKKESFPLTVTSAQKNPTAFYLCASTLGGLNTEAFFGQGTRLTVV.